This is a list of T cell receptor beta chains from one sample in a study of blood T cell repertoires in COVID-19. Using immunoSEQ multiplex PCR, the repertoire was profiled, and TCRdb retains in-frame clones only, with some absent. Altogether fewer than 80,000 clones are present, roughly 92% being singletons, with the ten largest covering roughly 5.2%. Sequencing input: peripheral blood. The receptors come from a human donor in a cohort sampled during active COVID-19. Both conserved end residues are part of each CDR3. D genes are given only for firm matches. Where a row states a size, it is once, few, many or the class of an expanded clone; other rows omit it.

D: TRBD1; size: NA; V: TRBV18; J: TRBJ2-1; CDR3: CASSGQGTYNEQFF; DNA: TGTGCCAGCTCAGGACAGGGGACCTACAATGAGCAGTTCTTC
D: TRBD1; size: NA; V: TRBV19; J: TRBJ2-7; CDR3: CASSKWGQGFEQYF; DNA: TGTGCCAGTAGTAAGTGGGGACAGGGTTTTGAGCAGTACTTC
D: NA; size: NA; V: TRBV19; J: TRBJ2-1; CDR3: CASSTGQINNEQFF; DNA: TGTGCCAGTAGTACCGGACAGATAAACAATGAGCAGTTCTTC
D: NA; size: NA; V: TRBV4-2; J: TRBJ1-1; CDR3: CASSQTWGGTEAFF; DNA: TGTGCCAGCAGCCAGACGTGGGGGGGCACTGAAGCTTTCTTT
D: NA; size: NA; V: TRBV7-2; J: TRBJ1-3; CDR3: CASSIQAVSGNTIYF; DNA: TGTGCCAGCAGCATCCAGGCAGTCTCTGGAAACACCATATATTTT
D: NA; size: once; V: TRBV5-1; J: TRBJ2-2; CDR3: CASSKPVGELFF; DNA: TGCGCCAGCAGCAAGCCGGTCGGGGAGCTGTTTTTT
D: TRBD1; size: NA; V: TRBV2; J: TRBJ2-2; CDR3: CASSDVGQGDTGELFF; DNA: TGTGCCAGCAGTGATGTAGGACAGGGTGACACCGGGGAGCTGTTTTTT
D: TRBD2; size: NA; V: TRBV2; J: TRBJ2-7; CDR3: CASSEALGGSSYEQYF; DNA: TGTGCCAGCAGTGAAGCGCTGGGGGGGAGCTCCTACGAGCAGTACTTC
D: TRBD2; size: once; V: TRBV7-2; J: TRBJ2-7; CDR3: CASSLGRGEVYEQYF; DNA: TGTGCCAGCAGCTTAGGTCGGGGGGAGGTCTACGAGCAGTACTTC
D: NA; size: NA; V: TRBV6-5; J: TRBJ2-1; CDR3: CASSREGVYHNEQFF; DNA: TGTGCCAGCAGCCGCGAAGGGGTTTATCACAATGAGCAGTTCTTC
D: NA; size: NA; V: TRBV11-3; J: TRBJ2-7; CDR3: CASSLGTGSSYEQYF; DNA: TGTGCCAGCAGCTTAGGAACGGGGAGCTCCTACGAGCAGTACTTC
D: NA; size: NA; V: TRBV5-5; J: TRBJ2-7; CDR3: CASSLGGNYEQYF; DNA: TGTGCCAGCAGCTTGGGAGGGAACTACGAGCAGTACTTC
D: NA; size: NA; V: TRBV20-1; J: TRBJ1-1; CDR3: CSASYPQGKGAFF; DNA: TGCAGTGCTAGTTACCCCCAGGGGAAGGGAGCTTTCTTT
D: TRBD1; size: NA; V: TRBV6-5; J: TRBJ2-3; CDR3: CASTQGQGLADTQYF; DNA: TGTGCCAGCACCCAAGGACAGGGTTTGGCAGATACGCAGTATTTT
D: NA; size: NA; V: TRBV28; J: TRBJ2-2; CDR3: CASSSLMPGELFF; DNA: TGTGCCAGCAGTTCTCTAATGCCCGGGGAGCTGTTTTTT
D: TRBD1; size: NA; V: TRBV30; J: TRBJ1-5; CDR3: CAWSGQGGQPQHF; DNA: TGTGCCTGGAGTGGACAGGGTGGTCAGCCCCAGCATTTT
D: NA; size: NA; V: TRBV9; J: TRBJ1-1; CDR3: CASSVEGRGNTEAFF; DNA: TGTGCCAGCAGCGTTGAGGGGAGGGGGAACACTGAAGCTTTCTTT
D: TRBD1; size: NA; V: TRBV6-5; J: TRBJ1-5; CDR3: CASISGQVGQPQHF; DNA: TGTGCCAGCATCTCCGGACAGGTAGGGCAGCCCCAGCATTTT
D: TRBD1; size: NA; V: TRBV6-5; J: TRBJ2-1; CDR3: CASSYVDRGHEQFF; DNA: TGTGCCAGCAGTTACGTAGACAGGGGTCATGAGCAGTTCTTC
D: NA; size: NA; V: TRBV12-3/TRBV12-4; J: TRBJ2-1; CDR3: CASSLIDNEQFF; DNA: TGTGCCAGCAGTTTGATAGACAATGAGCAGTTCTTC
D: TRBD1; size: NA; V: TRBV14; J: TRBJ2-7; CDR3: CASSQEAGGRNEQYF; DNA: TGTGCCAGCAGCCAAGAGGCAGGGGGCAGGAACGAGCAGTACTTC
D: TRBD2; size: NA; V: TRBV19; J: TRBJ2-7; CDR3: CASSILAGDDEQYF; DNA: TGTGCCAGTAGTATCTTAGCGGGGGACGACGAGCAGTACTTC
D: NA; size: NA; V: TRBV18; J: TRBJ1-5; CDR3: CASSPAGRGNQPQHF; DNA: TGTGCCAGCTCACCCGCCGGCAGGGGCAATCAGCCCCAGCATTTT
D: NA; size: NA; V: TRBV6-6; J: TRBJ2-2; CDR3: CASSIGGGELFF; DNA: TGTGCCAGCAGCATAGGGGGCGGGGAGCTGTTTTTT
D: TRBD1; size: few; V: TRBV7-9; J: TRBJ2-2; CDR3: CASAGGQGHGELFF; DNA: TGTGCCAGCGCCGGTGGACAGGGCCACGGGGAGCTGTTTTTT
D: TRBD1; size: NA; V: TRBV14; J: TRBJ2-6; CDR3: CASSQGDRGPSGANVLTF; DNA: TGTGCCAGCAGCCAAGGGGACAGGGGACCTTCTGGGGCCAACGTCCTGACTTTC
D: NA; size: NA; V: TRBV24-1; J: TRBJ2-1; CDR3: CATSDPSYNEQFF; DNA: TGTGCCACCAGTGATCCTAGCTACAATGAGCAGTTCTTC
D: NA; size: NA; V: TRBV6-5; J: TRBJ2-7; CDR3: CASSLLGGAPNEQYF; DNA: TGTGCCAGCAGTCTATTGGGGGGTGCACCGAACGAGCAGTACTTC
D: NA; size: NA; V: TRBV27; J: TRBJ2-1; CDR3: CASTGGAYPKEQFF; DNA: TGTGCCAGCACTGGGGGGGCTTACCCAAAGGAGCAGTTCTTC
D: NA; size: NA; V: TRBV25-1; J: TRBJ2-1; CDR3: CASSLRGDEQFF; DNA: TGTGCCAGCAGTTTAAGGGGTGACGAGCAGTTCTTC
D: NA; size: NA; V: TRBV5-6; J: TRBJ2-4; CDR3: CASSTNPSGNIQYF; DNA: TGTGCCAGCAGCACAAATCCCTCAGGAAACATTCAGTACTTC
D: NA; size: NA; V: TRBV6-5; J: TRBJ2-1; CDR3: CASSYRWGPHNEQFF; DNA: TGTGCCAGCAGTTACCGCTGGGGGCCCCACAATGAGCAGTTCTTC
D: TRBD2; size: NA; V: TRBV5-1; J: TRBJ2-1; CDR3: CASSLSGGANEQFF; DNA: TGCGCCAGCAGCTTGAGCGGGGGGGCCAATGAGCAGTTCTTC
D: TRBD1; size: NA; V: TRBV28; J: TRBJ1-3; CDR3: CASSFPTGAGNTIYF; DNA: TGTGCCAGCAGTTTTCCCACAGGGGCTGGAAACACCATATATTTT
D: NA; size: NA; V: TRBV28; J: TRBJ1-5; CDR3: CASRSEGRTQHF; DNA: TGTGCCAGCAGGTCGGAGGGGAGGACCCAGCATTTT
D: TRBD2; size: NA; V: TRBV9; J: TRBJ2-1; CDR3: CASSPGGPYYNEQFF; DNA: TGTGCCAGCAGCCCGGGGGGTCCCTACTACAATGAGCAGTTCTTC
D: NA; size: NA; V: TRBV7-2; J: TRBJ1-2; CDR3: CASSLDRSGGYTF; DNA: TGTGCCAGCAGCTTAGACAGGTCTGGTGGCTACACCTTC
D: TRBD2; size: NA; V: TRBV7-4; J: TRBJ2-2; CDR3: CASSLARGGNTGELFF; DNA: TGTGCCAGCAGCTTAGCTCGCGGGGGGAACACCGGGGAGCTGTTTTTT
D: NA; size: once; V: TRBV7-8; J: TRBJ1-2; CDR3: CASSTSRLAFYGYTF; DNA: TGTGCCAGCAGCACCAGTAGACTGGCCTTCTATGGCTACACCTTC
D: NA; size: once; V: TRBV5-1; J: TRBJ2-1; CDR3: CASSSQDGSYNEQFF; DNA: TGCGCCAGCAGCTCCCAGGATGGTTCGTACAATGAGCAGTTCTTC
D: NA; size: NA; V: TRBV27; J: TRBJ2-5; CDR3: CASQGGIQETQYF; DNA: TGTGCCAGTCAGGGTGGCATCCAAGAGACCCAGTACTTC
D: NA; size: NA; V: TRBV12-3/TRBV12-4; J: TRBJ2-7; CDR3: CASSFFEVDEQYF; DNA: TGTGCCAGCAGTTTCTTTGAGGTAGACGAGCAGTACTTC
D: NA; size: NA; V: TRBV28; J: TRBJ2-5; CDR3: CASSNLWSKIITALSFMGDQYF; DNA: TGTGCCAGCAGTAACTTGTGGTCAAAAATTATAACGGCTCTATCCTTCATGGGCGACCAGTACTTC
D: NA; size: once; V: TRBV5-6; J: TRBJ1-5; CDR3: CASSLRGPISTSNQPQHF; DNA: TGTGCCAGCAGCTTGAGAGGCCCCATCTCTACAAGCAATCAGCCCCAGCATTTT
D: NA; size: NA; V: TRBV5-1; J: TRBJ1-2; CDR3: CASSLGQAGTSYGYTF; DNA: TGCGCCAGCAGCTTGGGTCAAGCGGGGACCTCCTATGGCTACACCTTC
D: NA; size: NA; V: TRBV19; J: TRBJ1-5; CDR3: CASSLPVRGQPQHF; DNA: TGTGCCAGTAGCCTCCCTGTACGGGGACAGCCCCAGCATTTT
D: NA; size: NA; V: TRBV7-9; J: TRBJ1-5; CDR3: CASSSVNQPQHF; DNA: TGTGCCAGCAGCTCCGTTAATCAGCCCCAGCATTTT
D: TRBD1; size: NA; V: TRBV18; J: TRBJ2-7; CDR3: CASSHPGQGSYEQYF; DNA: TGTGCCAGCTCACACCCGGGACAGGGGTCCTACGAGCAGTACTTC
D: NA; size: NA; V: TRBV7-2; J: TRBJ1-1; CDR3: CASSPALSSPKNTEAFF; DNA: TGTGCCAGCAGCCCCGCCCTGAGTTCCCCCAAGAACACTGAAGCTTTCTTT
D: NA; size: NA; V: TRBV2; J: TRBJ2-7; CDR3: CASRTGQSYEQYF; DNA: TGTGCCAGCAGGACAGGACAGTCCTACGAGCAGTACTTC
D: NA; size: NA; V: TRBV4-2; J: TRBJ1-4; CDR3: CASSVDGGTNEKLFF; DNA: TGTGCCAGCAGCGTAGATGGAGGGACTAATGAAAAACTGTTTTTT
D: TRBD2; size: NA; V: TRBV4-3; J: TRBJ2-6; CDR3: CASSQGLAGVGGANVLTF; DNA: TGCGCCAGCAGCCAAGGACTAGCGGGCGTGGGTGGGGCCAACGTCCTGACTTTC
D: TRBD2; size: once; V: TRBV29-1; J: TRBJ2-1; CDR3: CSLRGEGYNEQFF; DNA: TGCAGCCTCCGTGGGGAGGGGTACAATGAGCAGTTCTTC
D: NA; size: once; V: TRBV30; J: TRBJ1-2; CDR3: CAWSVGGKGYGYTF; DNA: TGTGCCTGGAGTGTAGGGGGTAAGGGCTATGGCTACACCTTC
D: NA; size: NA; V: TRBV5-1; J: TRBJ2-3; CDR3: CASSGDTDTQYF; DNA: TGCGCCAGCAGCGGAGACACAGATACGCAGTATTTT
D: TRBD2; size: NA; V: TRBV11-2; J: TRBJ2-5; CDR3: CASSSDLAGVETQYF; DNA: TGTGCCAGCAGCTCGGATTTAGCGGGAGTGGAGACCCAGTACTTC
D: NA; size: NA; V: TRBV5-1; J: TRBJ2-5; CDR3: CASTDFLETGQETQYF; DNA: TGCGCCAGCACGGACTTTTTGGAGACAGGCCAAGAGACCCAGTACTTC
D: TRBD1; size: NA; V: TRBV9; J: TRBJ2-1; CDR3: CASSGYRGNEQFF; DNA: TGTGCCAGCAGCGGGTACAGGGGAAATGAGCAGTTCTTC
D: NA; size: NA; V: TRBV9; J: TRBJ2-3; CDR3: CASSSRVVTDTQYF; DNA: TGTGCCAGCAGCAGCAGGGTAGTTACAGATACGCAGTATTTT